These T cell receptor beta chains were read from a single sample in a study of cytomegalovirus exposure and HLA in healthy donors. TCRdb's table, derived via immunoSEQ multiplex PCR, lists solely in-frame clones and lacks some. Of roughly 200,000 clones in the sample, almost 85% were seen once. The sample consisted of PBMCs. These receptors were taken from a woman in her forties in good health and CMV-seronegative. Both conserved end residues are trimmed from each CDR3.

TRBV18	TRBJ1-5	ASSQIGGSNQPQH
TRBV9	TRBJ1-2	ASSVDGHRGGGNGYT
TRBV30	TRBJ1-2	ACRDRSSILYGYT
TRBV30	TRBJ2-1	AWSPGGINEQF
TRBV28	TRBJ1-1	ASSSPADTRAEAF
TRBV5-1	TRBJ1-1	ASRRQANTEAF
TRBV15	TRBJ2-5	ATSSRSQETQY
TRBV6-1	TRBJ1-5	ASSEARINQPQH
TRBV11-2	TRBJ2-1	ASSPGSEQF
TRBV6-6	TRBJ1-1	ASSIPRTANTEAF
TRBV5-6	TRBJ1-2	ASSWDSEGYT
TRBV28	TRBJ1-2	ASSGQGYGYT
TRBV7-9	TRBJ2-5	ATFSGGYQETQY
TRBV5-8	TRBJ2-5	ASTRGGWDQY
TRBV7-6	TRBJ1-5	ASSSQGALNGNQPQH
TRBV2	TRBJ2-5	ASSAQETQY
TRBV14	TRBJ1-2	ASSRAGNPYGYT